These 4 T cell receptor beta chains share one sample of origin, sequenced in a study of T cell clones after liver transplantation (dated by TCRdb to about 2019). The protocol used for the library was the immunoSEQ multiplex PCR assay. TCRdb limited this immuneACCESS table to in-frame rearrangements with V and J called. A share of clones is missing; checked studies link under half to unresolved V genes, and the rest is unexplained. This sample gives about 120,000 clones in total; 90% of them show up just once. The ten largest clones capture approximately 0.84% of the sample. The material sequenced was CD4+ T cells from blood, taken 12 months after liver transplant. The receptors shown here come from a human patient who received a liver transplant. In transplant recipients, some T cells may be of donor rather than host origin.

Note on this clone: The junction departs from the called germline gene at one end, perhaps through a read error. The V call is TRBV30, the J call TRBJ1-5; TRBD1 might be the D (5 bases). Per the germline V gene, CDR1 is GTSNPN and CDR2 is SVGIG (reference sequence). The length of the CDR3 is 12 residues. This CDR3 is CAALWGNQPQRF. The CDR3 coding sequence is TGTGCCGCCCTCTGGGGCAACCAGCCCCAGCGTTTT.

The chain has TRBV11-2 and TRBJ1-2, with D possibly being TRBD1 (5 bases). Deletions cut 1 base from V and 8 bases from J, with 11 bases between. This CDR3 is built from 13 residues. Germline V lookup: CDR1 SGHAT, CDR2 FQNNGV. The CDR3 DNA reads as TGTGCCAGCAGCTTAGTCCGGGACCTCGGCTACACCTTC. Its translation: CASSLVRDLGYTF.

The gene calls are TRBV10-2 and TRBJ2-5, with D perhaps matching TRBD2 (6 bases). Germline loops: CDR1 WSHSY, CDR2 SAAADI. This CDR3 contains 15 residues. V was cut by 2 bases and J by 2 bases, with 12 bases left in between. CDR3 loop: CASSERGMIQETQYF. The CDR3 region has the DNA TGCGCCAGCAGTGAGCGCGGGATGATTCAAGAGACCCAGTACTTC.

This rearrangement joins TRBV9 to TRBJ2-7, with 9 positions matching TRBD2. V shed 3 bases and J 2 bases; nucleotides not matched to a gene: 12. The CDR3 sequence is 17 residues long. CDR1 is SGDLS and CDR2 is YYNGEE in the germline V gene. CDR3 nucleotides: TGTGCCAGCAGCGCTTTGGGGTCGACTAGCGGCACCTACGAGCAGTACTTC. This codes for CASSALGSTSGTYEQYF. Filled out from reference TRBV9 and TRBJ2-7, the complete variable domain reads DSGVTQTPKHLITATGQRVTLRCSPRSGDLSVYWYQQSLDQGLQFLIQYYNGEERAKGNILERFSAQQFPDLHSELNLSSLELGDSALYFCASSALGSTSGTYEQYFGPGTRLTVT.